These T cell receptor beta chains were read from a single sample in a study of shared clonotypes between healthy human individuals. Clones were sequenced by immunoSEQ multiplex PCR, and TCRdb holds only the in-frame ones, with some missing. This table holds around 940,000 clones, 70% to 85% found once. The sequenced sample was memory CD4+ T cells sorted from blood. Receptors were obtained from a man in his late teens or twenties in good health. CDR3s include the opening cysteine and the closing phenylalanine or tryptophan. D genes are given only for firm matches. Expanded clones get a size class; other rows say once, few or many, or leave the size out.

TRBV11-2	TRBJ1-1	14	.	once	TGTGCCAGCAGCTCCCAACAGGGCAACACTGAAGCTTTCTTT	CASSSQQGNTEAFF
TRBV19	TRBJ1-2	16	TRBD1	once	TGTGCCAGTAGTAGACAGGGTATTGGGGCTAACTATGGCTACACCTTC	CASSRQGIGANYGYTF
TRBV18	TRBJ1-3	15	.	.	TGTGCCAGCTCGCAAGCAGGGGTTGATGGAAACACCATATATTTT	CASSQAGVDGNTIYF
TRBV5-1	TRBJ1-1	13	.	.	TGCGCCAGCAAGAGGGCGGGAAACACTGAAGCTTTCTTT	CASKRAGNTEAFF
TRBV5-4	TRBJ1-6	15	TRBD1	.	TGTGCCAGCAGCTTGGAGGGGACAGGGGATTCACCCCTCCACTTT	CASSLEGTGDSPLHF
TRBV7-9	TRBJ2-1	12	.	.	TGTGCCAGCAGCCCCGAGCATAATGAGCAGTTCTTC	CASSPEHNEQFF
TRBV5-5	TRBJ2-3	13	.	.	TGTGCCAGCAGCTTGGGTACCGTGGATACGCAGTATTTT	CASSLGTVDTQYF
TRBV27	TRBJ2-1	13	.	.	TGTGCCAGCAGTCCCCGACAGGCCCTTCGGCAGTTCTTC	CASSPRQALRQFF
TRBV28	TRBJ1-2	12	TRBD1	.	TGTGCCAGCAGTCGACAGGGTCCGGACTACACCTTC	CASSRQGPDYTF
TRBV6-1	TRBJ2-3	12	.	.	TGTGCCAGCAGTGGATTCCAAGATACGCAGTATTTT	CASSGFQDTQYF
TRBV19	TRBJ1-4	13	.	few	TGTGCCAGTACCCCAAGCACAAAGGAAAAACTGTTTTTT	CASTPSTKEKLFF
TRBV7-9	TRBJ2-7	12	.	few	TGTGCCAGCAGCTATGTGGGCAACGAGCAGTACTTC	CASSYVGNEQYF
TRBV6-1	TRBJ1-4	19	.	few	TGTGCCAGCAGTGGCCCAGGGCAGGGGAGAGGTTTTCGTAATGAAAAACTGTTTTTT	CASSGPGQGRGFRNEKLFF
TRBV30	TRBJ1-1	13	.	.	TGTGCCTGGAGTACCCGACAGGACACTGAAGCTTTCTTT	CAWSTRQDTEAFF
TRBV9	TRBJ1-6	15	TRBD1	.	TGTGCCAGCAGCGGGGACAGGGGGGACAATTCACCCCTCCACTTT	CASSGDRGDNSPLHF
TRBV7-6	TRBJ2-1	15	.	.	TGTGCCAGCAGCCTCACAGGGAGCTCCTACAATGAGCAGTTCTTC	CASSLTGSSYNEQFF
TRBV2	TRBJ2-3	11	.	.	TGTGCCAGCAGCCTCGGAGATACGCAGTATTTT	CASSLGDTQYF
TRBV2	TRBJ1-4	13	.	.	TGTGCCAGCTGCAGGTCCAAGGGTGAAAAACTGTTTTTT	CASCRSKGEKLFF
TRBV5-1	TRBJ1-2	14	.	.	TGCGCCAGCAGCGAGAGTAGGGGGAACTATGGCTACACCTTC	CASSESRGNYGYTF
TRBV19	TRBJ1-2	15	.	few	TGTGCCAGTAGTATAGATGTGACAAGCAACTATGGCTACACCTTC	CASSIDVTSNYGYTF
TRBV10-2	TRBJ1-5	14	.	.	TGCGCCAGCAGTGAGTCAGGCATCGGTGGGCCCCAGCATTTT	CASSESGIGGPQHF
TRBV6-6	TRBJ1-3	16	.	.	TGTGCCAGCAGTTACAGGGTACGGGACTCTGGAAACACCATATATTTT	CASSYRVRDSGNTIYF
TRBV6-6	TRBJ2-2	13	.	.	TGTGCCAGCAGTTCCTCAGGAACCGGGGAGCTGTTTTTT	CASSSSGTGELFF
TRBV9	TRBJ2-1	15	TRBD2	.	TGTGCCAGCAGCGTAGATGGCGGGGGCTACAATGAGCAGTTCTTC	CASSVDGGGYNEQFF
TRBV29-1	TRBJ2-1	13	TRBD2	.	TGCGCAGCGAACGCGGGGGGATACAATGAGCAGTTCTTC	CAANAGGYNEQFF
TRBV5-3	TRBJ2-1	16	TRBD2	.	TGTGCCAGAAGCTTGGTTCGCGGGAGGGCCAACAATGAGCAGTTCTTC	CARSLVRGRANNEQFF
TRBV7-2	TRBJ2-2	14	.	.	TGTGCCAGCAGCTCACAGGGTATGACCGGGGAGCTGTTTTTT	CASSSQGMTGELFF
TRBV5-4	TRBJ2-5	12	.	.	TGTGCCAGCAGCCTCAATAGGGAGACCCAGTACTTC	CASSLNRETQYF
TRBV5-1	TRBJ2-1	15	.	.	TGCGCCAGCAGCTTGGTCGGAGCCCTTTACAATGAGCAGTTCTTC	CASSLVGALYNEQFF
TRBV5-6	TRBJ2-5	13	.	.	TGTGCCAGCAGCGGGCCCCTCCAAGAGACCCAGTACTTC	CASSGPLQETQYF
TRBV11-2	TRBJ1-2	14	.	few	TGTGCCAGCAGCTTAGGGGCCTACCCTGATGGCTACACCTTC	CASSLGAYPDGYTF
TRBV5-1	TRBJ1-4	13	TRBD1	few	TGCGCCAGCAGCATTGGGACAGAAGAAAAACTGTTTTTT	CASSIGTEEKLFF
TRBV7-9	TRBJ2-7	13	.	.	TGTGCCAGCAGCTTAGGGTCCCTGGGAGAGCAGTACTTC	CASSLGSLGEQYF
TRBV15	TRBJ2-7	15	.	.	TGTGCCACCTCCCCTAGGGACGGGGGCGCCTACGAGCAGTACTTC	CATSPRDGGAYEQYF
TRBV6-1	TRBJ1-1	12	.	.	TGTGCCAGCAGCGAACGGGGGGGTGAAGCTTTCTTT	CASSERGGEAFF
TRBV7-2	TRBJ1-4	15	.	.	TGTGCCAGCAGCTTAGTGGGGGGAGCTAATGAAAAACTGTTTTTT	CASSLVGGANEKLFF
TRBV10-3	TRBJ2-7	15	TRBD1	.	TGTGCCATCAGTGAGTCTGGGACAGTCTCCTACGAGCAGTACTTC	CAISESGTVSYEQYF
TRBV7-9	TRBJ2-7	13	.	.	TGTGCCAGCAGCTTATCGGGTGGGAACGAGCAGTACTTC	CASSLSGGNEQYF
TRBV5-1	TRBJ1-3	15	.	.	TGCGCCAGCAGCTTGGAGCCCTCTTCAGGAAACACCATATATTTT	CASSLEPSSGNTIYF
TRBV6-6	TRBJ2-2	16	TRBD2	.	TGTGCCAGCAGTCCGACTAGCGGGAGGGGGAGAAGGGAGCTGTTTTTT	CASSPTSGRGRRELFF
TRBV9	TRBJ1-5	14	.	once	TGTGCCAGCAGCCAAGAGGGTCACAATCAGCCCCAGCATTTT	CASSQEGHNQPQHF
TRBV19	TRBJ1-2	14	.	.	TGTGCCAGTAGTATGCCCCGACAGGCGTATGGCTACACCTTC	CASSMPRQAYGYTF
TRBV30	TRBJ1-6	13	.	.	TGTGCCTGGAGTCACCCCGGGGGTTCACCCCTCCACTTT	CAWSHPGGSPLHF
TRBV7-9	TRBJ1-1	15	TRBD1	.	TGTGCCAGCAGCCAATATCGGGACAGGGGCACTGAAGCTTTCTTT	CASSQYRDRGTEAFF
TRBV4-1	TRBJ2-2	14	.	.	TGCGCCAGCAGCTTACGGACTGAGTCCGGGGAGCTGTTTTTT	CASSLRTESGELFF
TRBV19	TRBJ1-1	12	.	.	TGTGCCAGTAGTCCCTCCGGGACACGAGCTTTCTTT	CASSPSGTRAFF
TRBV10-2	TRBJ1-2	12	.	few	TGCGCCAGCGGGAGAGATTCCTATGGCTACACCTTC	CASGRDSYGYTF
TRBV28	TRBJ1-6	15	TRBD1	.	TGTGCCAGCAGACCCGGTGACAGGGGCCGGTCACCCCTCCACTTT	CASRPGDRGRSPLHF
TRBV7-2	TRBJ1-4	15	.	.	TGTGCCAGCAGCTCAACCCCCAGTCCTAATGAAAAACTGTTTTTT	CASSSTPSPNEKLFF
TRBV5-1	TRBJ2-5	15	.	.	TGCGCCAGCAGCCTCTGGGCGGGCCACCAAGAGACCCAGTACTTC	CASSLWAGHQETQYF
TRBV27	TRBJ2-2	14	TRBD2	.	TGTGCCAGCAGTTTGTTGGGAGGGGCCGGGGAGCTGTTTTTT	CASSLLGGAGELFF
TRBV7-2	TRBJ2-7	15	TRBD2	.	TGTGCCAGCAGCTTAGTCGCGGGGGGTGCCTACGAGCAGTACTTC	CASSLVAGGAYEQYF
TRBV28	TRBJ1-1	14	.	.	TGTGCCAGCAGTTCCGCCGACAGCCTCGGGAAAGCTTTCTTT	CASSSADSLGKAFF
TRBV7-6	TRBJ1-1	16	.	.	TGTGCCAGCAGCTTAGGGGGGTATTTGGTGAACACTGAAGCTTTCTTT	CASSLGGYLVNTEAFF
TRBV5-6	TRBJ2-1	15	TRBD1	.	TGTGCCAGCAGGGCGGGACAGGGGGCCTACAATGAGCAGTTCTTC	CASRAGQGAYNEQFF
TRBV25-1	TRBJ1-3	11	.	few	TGTGCCAGCCTCTCTGGAAACACCATATATTTT	CASLSGNTIYF
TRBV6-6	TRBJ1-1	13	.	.	TGTGCCAGCAGTTACGCAGAGGGAACTGAAGCTTTCTTT	CASSYAEGTEAFF
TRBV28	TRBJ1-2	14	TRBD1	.	TGTGCCAGCAGGGACAGGGGGGGGTCCTATGGCTACACCTTC	CASRDRGGSYGYTF
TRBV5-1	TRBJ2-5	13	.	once	TGCGCCAGCAGCCTAGGGACTTTAGAGACCCAGTACTTC	CASSLGTLETQYF